This TCR beta chain was found in a study of OX40 agonist ivuxolimab in advanced cancers. Findings and caveats of the study: The antigens recognized by the expanded peripheral T cells, that is their antigen specificity, were not determined.

CDR1 is LGHNA, CDR2 YSLEER, per germline. This CDR3 region has 15 residues. Deletions cut 2 bases from V and 9 bases from J, with 14 bases between. The repertoire was sequenced with immunoSEQ multiplex PCR; TCRdb's copy has only in-frame clones and lacks some. Of 100,000 to 110,000 clones listed, 75% to 95% are singletons. About this clone itself: Its antigen is undetermined.

Cycle 7 day 1, cycle 4 day 1, and baseline were the timepoints at which blood was sampled. This chain connects TRBV4-3 to TRBJ1-6; tentative D call: TRBD1 (6 bases). This receptor was obtained from an adult with an advanced solid tumor such as melanoma, head and neck, liver or kidney cancer. This specimen consisted of CD4+ or CD8+ T cells sorted from blood, obtained in a trial of the OX40 agonist ivuxolimab. Here the CDR3 reads CASSQLKGGGSPLHF. In nucleotides, the CDR3 is TGCGCCAGCAGCCAACTTAAGGGAGGGGGTTCACCCCTCCACTTT.